This entry lists 26 T cell receptor beta chains sequenced from one sample in a study of graft-versus-host responses after intestinal transplantation. The protocol was immunoSEQ multiplex PCR, while the TCRdb copy is restricted to in-frame clones and leaves out a portion. The sample includes roughly 120,000 clones, about nine tenths of them seen just once. These receptors have no known antigen. Here the sequenced sample was unstimulated CD4+ T cells sorted from spleen or lymph node cells, taken before intestinal transplant. These receptors all come from a human donor who received an intestinal transplant.

The V call is TRBV7-2, the J call TRBJ2-7, with 10 nucleotides matching TRBD2. The V gene end was trimmed by 5 bases and the J gene end by 3 bases; junction bases not matched to a gene: 4. CDR3 length: 14 amino acids. The germline gives CDR1 SGHTA, CDR2 FQGNSA. The CDR3, as DNA: TGTGCCAGCAGCGTGGGACTAGCGTACTACGAGCAGTACTTC. Protein sequence: CASSVGLAYYEQYF. The variable domain in full, with the rest retrieved from reference TRBV7-2 and TRBJ2-7, is GAGVSQSPSNKVTEKGKDVELRCDPISGHTALYWYRQSLGQGLEFLIYFQGNSAPDKSGLPSDRFSAERTGGSVSTLTIQRTQQEDSAVYLCASSVGLAYYEQYFGPGTRLTVT.

This clone was seen only once. Here the CDR3 reads CASSLVPGNEQFF. The CDR3 DNA reads as TGTGCCAGCAGCTTAGTTCCGGGCAATGAGCAGTTCTTC. This chain joins TRBV7-9 and TRBJ2-1; D is undetermined. The CDR3 has 13 residues. Germline V gene data show CDR1 as SEHNR and CDR2 as FQNEAQ (reference sequence). The V end lost 1 base, the J end lost 6 bases, and 7 bases lay between the germline ends.

The CDR3 bases are TGCGCCAGCAGCCAAGCTTATGGGGCGGTCTGGCAGTACTTC. Translated, it gives CASSQAYGAVWQYF. The chain recombines TRBV4-3 with TRBJ2-4, with a weak D call TRBD1 (5 bases). The V end lost 1 base, the J end lost 13 bases, and 17 bases lay between the germline ends. CDR3 size: 14 residues. The germline V gene encodes CDR1 LGHNA and CDR2 YSLEER.

The chain employs TRBV10-3 and TRBJ2-7; no firm D call. The CDR3 is 11 residues long. Germline assignment: CDR1 ENHRY and CDR2 SYGVKD. Trimming took off 5 bases at V and 4 bases at J, with 6 bases between the two ends. CDR3 amino acids: CAISNYYEQYF. CDR3 DNA: TGTGCCATCAGTAACTATTACGAGCAGTACTTC.

This clone appeared once. The chain couples TRBV13 to TRBJ2-1; D remains ambiguous. CDR1 PRHDT and CDR2 FYEKMQ come from the germline V gene (reference sequence). V was trimmed by 2 bases and J by 7 bases, leaving 12 bases between them. The CDR3 has 14 amino acids. The CDR3 nucleotides are TGTGCCAGCAGCTTATCCGGTCCCGGGAATGAGCAGTTCTTC. Encoded protein: CASSLSGPGNEQFF.

This rearrangement joins TRBV2 to TRBJ2-7; TRBD2 matches 8 bases. The V gene end was trimmed by 6 bases and the J gene end by 2 bases; junction bases not matched to a gene: 6. This CDR3 has 14 residues. Per germline, CDR1 SNHLY and CDR2 FYNNEI. The CDR3 region has the DNA TGTGCCAGCAGCTGGACTAGCTACACCTACGAGCAGTACTTC. It is translated as CASSWTSYTYEQYF. Full variable domain (remainder filled in from reference TRBV2 and TRBJ2-7): EPEVTQTPSHQVTQMGQEVILRCVPISNHLYFYWYRQILGQKVEFLVSFYNNEISEKSEIFDDQFSVERPDGSNFTLKIRSTKLEDSAMYFCASSWTSYTYEQYFGPGTRLTVT.

The chain carries TRBV6-5 and TRBJ1-4; 8 bases agree with TRBD1. The CDR3 runs 15 residues. V trimming: 7 bases; J trimming: 12 bases; junction bases outside the gene matches: 16. Germline V lookup: CDR1 MNHEY, CDR2 SVGAGI. The chain's CDR3 is CASNLIQSGTGELFF. The CDR3, as DNA: TGTGCCAGCAACTTAATACAATCCGGGACAGGAGAACTGTTTTTT.

The gene calls are TRBV7-2 and TRBJ2-7; possibly TRBD2 for D (5 bases). V lost 5 bases to trimming and J lost 4 bases, with 15 bases between them. This CDR3 spans 14 amino acids. Looked up from germline, CDR1 is SGHTA and CDR2 is FQGNSA. In DNA, the CDR3 is TGTGCCAGCAGCCGCCTAAGCGGAGAATACGAGCAGTACTTC. It is translated as CASSRLSGEYEQYF.

This chain uses TRBV6-1 with TRBJ2-7, with D perhaps matching TRBD2 (6 bases). The germline V gene encodes CDR1 MNHNS and CDR2 SASEGT. The V gene lost 4 bases and the J gene lost 2 bases, with 18 bases spanning the gap. CDR3 length: 16 residues. CDR3 sequence reads: CASSGTLAGSTYEQYF. The CDR3 nucleotides are TGTGCCAGCAGTGGTACATTGGCGGGGTCGACCTACGAGCAGTACTTC.

This clone came up once. CDR3 protein: CASSPDSPYSGNTIYF. CDR3 sequence (DNA): TGTGCCAGCTCACCGGACAGCCCTTACTCTGGAAACACCATATATTTT. The chain employs TRBV18 and TRBJ1-3, with D possibly being TRBD1 (6 bases). The CDR3 consists of 16 residues. V was cut by 3 bases and J by 0 bases, with 12 bases left in between. Looked up from germline, CDR1 is KGHSH and CDR2 is LQKENI.

The chain is built from TRBV7-9 and TRBJ2-6; perhaps TRBD2 as D (6 bases). V shed 5 bases and J shed 2 bases, with 19 bases lying between them. The CDR3 runs to 18 residues. Germline CDR1 SEHNR, CDR2 FQNEAQ (reference sequence). CDR3 sequence (DNA): TGTGCCAGCAGCGATAGGGCGGGAAGAAGTGCTGGGGCCAACGTCCTGACTTTC. Its protein is CASSDRAGRSAGANVLTF.

This chain joins TRBV5-1 and TRBJ2-1; 13 bases match TRBD2. Per the germline V gene, CDR1 is SGHRS and CDR2 is YFSETQ. V shed 1 base and J 12 bases; nucleotides not matched to a gene: 7. The CDR3 has 15 amino acids. This CDR3 is CASSLITSGRASQFF. The CDR3 region has the DNA TGCGCCAGCAGCTTGATTACTAGCGGGAGGGCCTCGCAGTTCTTC.

The rearrangement joins TRBV4-1 to TRBJ1-2; a possible D gene is TRBD1 (5 bases). This CDR3 has 17 residues. Trimming shortened V by 0 bases and J by 4 bases, and 18 bases separated the two germline ends. Looked up from germline, CDR1 is MGHRA and CDR2 is YSYEKL. The CDR3 DNA sequence: TGCGCCAGCAGCCAAGAGGAACCGGGACTCACGTCCTATGGCTACACCTTC. Amino acid sequence: CASSQEEPGLTSYGYTF.

The chain carries TRBV7-6 and TRBJ2-7; the match to TRBD2 covers 10 bases. Germline V gene sequence: CDR1 SGHVS, CDR2 FNYEAQ. There are 17 residues in the CDR3. The junction had 8 bases not matched to a gene; V was cut back by 0 bases and J by 3 bases. The CDR3 region is CASSLAVSGRAGYEQYF. The CDR3 DNA is TGTGCCAGCAGCTTAGCGGTGAGCGGGAGGGCAGGCTACGAGCAGTACTTC.

This chain joins TRBV6-1 and TRBJ1-1; D remains ambiguous. Trimming took off 6 bases at V and 2 bases at J, with 16 bases between the two ends. The germline gives CDR1 MNHNS, CDR2 SASEGT. The CDR3 runs to 15 residues. The CDR3 DNA is TGTGCCAGCAGCGCGACGACAATCGGCAACACTGAAGCTTTCTTT. Protein: CASSATTIGNTEAFF.

The chain uses TRBV19 and TRBJ1-5; a weak D match, TRBD1 (6 bases). This CDR3 is 15 amino acids long. Trimming took off 5 bases at V and 5 bases at J, with 16 bases between the two ends. CDR1 is LNHDA, CDR2 SQIVND, per germline (reference sequence). The CDR3 is CASSDGTIWHQPQHF. CDR3 in DNA: TGTGCCAGTAGTGACGGGACAATCTGGCATCAGCCCCAGCATTTT. The full variable domain, its missing parts supplied by reference TRBV19 and TRBJ1-5, is DGGITQSPKYLFRKEGQNVTLSCEQNLNHDAMYWYRQDPGQGLRLIYYSQIVNDFQKGDIAEGYSVSREKKESFPLTVTSAQKNPTAFYLCASSDGTIWHQPQHFGDGTRLSIL.

The V gene is TRBV4-1, the J gene TRBJ1-2; the match to TRBD1 covers 9 bases. Trimming at V came to 0 bases and at J to 2 bases, leaving 4 bases not matched to a gene. The CDR3 spans 16 residues. Germline values: CDR1 MGHRA, CDR2 YSYEKL. CDR3 sequence (DNA): TGCGCCAGCAGCCAAGATCCCGGGACAGGGAACTATGGCTACACCTTC. This sequence encodes CASSQDPGTGNYGYTF.

The gene calls are TRBV7-3 and TRBJ2-1, with a weak D call TRBD1 (5 bases). Trimming pared 1 base from V and 6 bases from J, leaving 16 bases between. Germline V gene sequence: CDR1 SGHTA, CDR2 FQGTGA. The CDR3 spans 16 residues. CDR3 coding DNA: TGTGCCAGCAGCTTAATTGGTAGGGTAGGGGTCAATGAGCAGTTCTTC. This codes for CASSLIGRVGVNEQFF. The whole variable domain, filled in from reference TRBV7-3 and TRBJ2-1, reads GAGVSQTPSNKVTEKGKYVELRCDPISGHTALYWYRQSLGQGPEFLIYFQGTGAADDSGLPNDRFFAVRPEGSVSTLKIQRTERGDSAVYLCASSLIGRVGVNEQFFGPGTRLTVL.

This chain joins TRBV7-9 and TRBJ2-5; D is possibly TRBD2 (6 bases). Germline V gene data show CDR1 as SEHNR and CDR2 as FQNEAQ (reference sequence). This CDR3 is 13 amino acids long. Trimming pared 3 bases from V and 5 bases from J, leaving 10 bases between. In DNA form, the CDR3 reads TGTGCCAGCAGCTTTGGGAGGCTGGAGACCCAGTACTTC. Residues: CASSFGRLETQYF.

The rearrangement joins TRBV5-4 to TRBJ2-7; maybe TRBD2 (5 bases). The CDR3 has 13 residues. Germline-derived CDR1 and CDR2 are SGHNT and YYREEE (reference sequence). V gave up 0 bases and J gave up 4 bases, with 8 bases separating them. The CDR3, as DNA: TGTGCCAGCAGCTTGGGGAGGAGTTACGAGCAGTACTTC. It is translated as CASSLGRSYEQYF. Full variable domain (outside the CDR3, taken from reference TRBV5-4 and TRBJ2-7): ETGVTQSPTHLIKTRGQQVTLRCSSQSGHNTVSWYQQALGQGPQFIFQYYREEENGRGNFPPRFSGLQFPNYSSELNVNALELDDSALYLCASSLGRSYEQYFGPGTRLTVT.

This clone was picked up one time. The J gene is TRBJ2-1, the V gene TRBV29-1, with D tentatively TRBD2 (6 bases). This CDR3 contains 11 residues. Per the germline V gene, CDR1 is SQVTM and CDR2 is ANQGSEA. V shed 8 bases and J shed 4 bases, with 9 bases lying between them. CDR3: CSHGGYNEQFF. For the CDR3, the DNA is TGCAGCCACGGGGGATACAATGAGCAGTTCTTC.

This clone was found once. This chain links TRBV6-1 with TRBJ2-3, with TRBD2 matching over 7 bases. CDR1 and CDR2 from the germline V gene are MNHNS and SASEGT. The CDR3 consists of 12 residues. V gave up 9 bases and J gave up 4 bases; unmatched junction bases: 4. In nucleotides, the CDR3 is TGTGCCAGGGGGGGGAGGGCAGATACGCAGTATTTT. Translation gives CARGGRADTQYF.

The V call is TRBV28, the J call TRBJ1-4; 8 bases map to TRBD1. V lost 2 bases, J lost 8 bases, and 7 bases stayed unmatched. CDR1 MDHEN and CDR2 SYDVKM come from the germline V gene. This CDR3 has 15 residues. The CDR3 is CASSLRAGGAEKLFF. CDR3 coding DNA: TGTGCCAGCAGTTTACGGGCAGGGGGCGCCGAAAAACTGTTTTTT.

The chain carries TRBV5-1 and TRBJ2-5, with TRBD2 as a possible D gene (5 bases). Near its end, the DNA agrees better with TRBJ2-7, so the J call may be wrong. This CDR3 has 14 amino acids. CDR1 SGHRS and CDR2 YFSETQ come from the germline V gene. The CDR3 sequence is CASSSTRPTYEQYF. CDR3 sequence (DNA): TGCGCCAGCAGCTCTACTAGACCCACCTACGAGCAGTACTTC.

V gene TRBV9 combines with J gene TRBJ1-2; 9 bases match TRBD1. Germline CDR1 reads SGDLS; CDR2 reads YYNGEE. The CDR3 totals 15 residues. Germline trimming cut 4 bases from V and 7 bases from J; bases unmatched to any gene: 11. The CDR3 here is CASSPHYRGPSGYTF. Written as DNA, the CDR3 is TGTGCCAGCAGCCCCCACTACAGGGGGCCGAGTGGCTACACCTTC.

The chain employs TRBV21-1 and TRBJ2-7; the table's D call of TRBD2 was not tested on the DNA. TRBV21-1 has pseudogene status. The CDR3 is 16 amino acids. The CDR3 sequence: CASSTWTSVDSYEQYF. For the CDR3, the DNA is TGTGCCAGCAGCACCTGGACTAGCGTAGACTCCTACGAGCAGTACTTC.